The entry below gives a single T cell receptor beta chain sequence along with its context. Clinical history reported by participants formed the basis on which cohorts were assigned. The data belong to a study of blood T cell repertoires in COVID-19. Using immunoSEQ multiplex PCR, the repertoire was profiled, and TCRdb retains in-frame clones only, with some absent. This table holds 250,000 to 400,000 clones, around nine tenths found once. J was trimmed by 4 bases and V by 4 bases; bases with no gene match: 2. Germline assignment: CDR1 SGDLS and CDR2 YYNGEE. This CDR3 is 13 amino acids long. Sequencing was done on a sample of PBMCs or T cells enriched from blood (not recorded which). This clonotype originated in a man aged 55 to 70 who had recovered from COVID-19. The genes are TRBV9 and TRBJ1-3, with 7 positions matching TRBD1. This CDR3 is CASSTGAGNTIYF. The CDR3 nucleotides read TGTGCCAGCAGCACAGGGGCCGGAAACACCATATATTTT. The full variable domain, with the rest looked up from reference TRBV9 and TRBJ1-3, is DSGVTQTPKHLITATGQRVTLRCSPRSGDLSVYWYQQSLDQGLQFLIQYYNGEERAKGNILERFSAQQFPDLHSELNLSSLELGDSALYFCASSTGAGNTIYFGEGSWLTVV.